The 30 T cell receptor beta chains given below trace back to one sample, sequenced in a study of blood T cell repertoires in COVID-19. The data were produced by immunoSEQ multiplex PCR, yet TCRdb's version contains in-frame clones alone and is incomplete. This table holds some 400,000 clones, approximately 87% found once. Sequences were obtained from PBMCs or T cells enriched from blood (not recorded which). These receptors were obtained from a man younger than 40 who had recovered from COVID-19.

The V gene is TRBV10-3, the J gene TRBJ1-6; 7 bases agree with TRBD1. Germline V gives CDR1 ENHRY, CDR2 SYGVKD. With 5 bases clipped from V and 6 bases from J, the junction kept 4 bases outside the gene matches. CDR3 length equals 14 residues. The CDR3 DNA reads as TGTGCCATCAGTTCGGGACAGTCTAATTCACCCCTCCACTTT. Amino acids: CAISSGQSNSPLHF.

This clone was observed at least ten times. The V gene is TRBV5-4, the J gene TRBJ2-7; 11 bases fit TRBD1. CDR3 length equals 15 residues. The J segment lost 2 bases and the V segment lost 3 bases, leaving 4 bases of the junction unmatched. In germline, CDR1 is SGHNT, CDR2 YYREEE (reference sequence). The CDR3 DNA is TGTGCCAGCAGCTCGGGACAGGGGGGGACCTACGAGCAGTACTTC. Protein: CASSSGQGGTYEQYF.

The J gene is TRBJ1-3, the V gene TRBV7-8; D uncertain. Trimming took 1 base from V and 0 from J, leaving 7 bases between them. Germline CDR1 is SGHVS and CDR2 is FQNEAQ. The CDR3 covers 15 residues. In DNA form, the CDR3 reads TGTGCCAGCAGCTTAGGCGGTAGCTCTGGAAACACCATATATTTT. Protein product: CASSLGGSSGNTIYF.

The rearrangement joins TRBV6-5 to TRBJ2-3, with TRBD2 identical over 8 bases. J lost 5 bases, V lost 4 bases, and 8 bases had no gene match. The length of the CDR3 is 15 residues. Germline-derived CDR1 and CDR2 are MNHEY and SVGAGI. The CDR3 DNA is TGTGCCAGCAGTTCCCCGGGGGCGGGGGGAGATACGCAGTATTTT. Amino acid sequence: CASSSPGAGGDTQYF.

As for this clone: Other nucleotide sequences in the sample specify the same CDR3. V and J are TRBV2 and TRBJ2-7; 7 bases agree with TRBD1. V lost 5 bases, J lost 1 base, and 2 bases stayed unmatched. This CDR3 comprises 13 residues. Germline-derived CDR1 and CDR2 are SNHLY and FYNNEI. CDR3 region: CASSLGQSYEQYF. CDR3 nucleotides: TGTGCCAGCAGTTTGGGACAGTCCTACGAGCAGTACTTC.

The rearrangement joins TRBV2 to TRBJ1-2, with D uncertain. Deletions cut 3 bases from V and 2 bases from J, with 7 bases between. The CDR3 has 13 amino acids. Looked up from germline, CDR1 is SNHLY and CDR2 is FYNNEI. CDR3 loop: CASSESPNYGYTF. The CDR3 nucleotides read TGTGCCAGCAGTGAGAGTCCCAACTATGGCTACACCTTC.

The V call is TRBV2, the J call TRBJ2-5; possible D gene TRBD1, 6 bases. Germline lookup yields CDR1 SNHLY and CDR2 FYNNEI. The CDR3 totals 13 residues. V lost 6 bases to trimming and J lost 4 bases, with 12 bases between them. The DNA of the CDR3 is TGTGCCAGCAGGGACAGTGGTGTAGAGACCCAGTACTTC. Encoded protein: CASRDSGVETQYF.

This clone has just a few counts. This chain joins TRBV5-1 and TRBJ2-7; D possibly corresponds to TRBD2 (6 bases). The CDR3 is made up of 13 amino acids. V was trimmed by 4 bases and J by 2 bases, leaving 10 bases between them. Germline CDR1 is SGHRS and CDR2 is YFSETQ. As DNA, the CDR3 is TGCGCCAGCAGCGGTAGCGGTCCCTACGAGCAGTACTTC. It specifies CASSGSGPYEQYF.

The chain recombines TRBV10-3 with TRBJ1-4; TRBD1 matches 9 bases. V was pared by 3 bases and J by 6 bases, with 5 bases of the junction left unmatched. The CDR3 spans 15 residues. The germline gives CDR1 ENHRY, CDR2 SYGVKD. The CDR3 nucleotides are TGTGCCATCAGTGATCGGGACAGGGTTGATGAAAAACTGTTTTTT. Protein: CAISDRDRVDEKLFF.

Here the CDR3 reads CASSPDIRSYNSPLHF. DNA for the CDR3: TGCGCCAGCAGCCCGGACATTCGCTCCTATAATTCACCCCTCCACTTT. The V call is TRBV5-1, the J call TRBJ1-6; the D gene is possibly TRBD1 (5 bases). The length of the CDR3 is 16 residues. V was cut by 4 bases and J by 0 bases, with 11 bases left in between. Germline lookup yields CDR1 SGHRS and CDR2 YFSETQ.

This clone was seen just once. This chain links TRBV19 with TRBJ1-2; D is perhaps TRBD1 (5 bases). Germline CDR1 reads LNHDA; CDR2 reads SQIVND (reference sequence). Between the trimmed V and J ends, which lost 6 bases and 6 bases, there was a span of 14 bases. The CDR3 is made up of 13 amino acids. The CDR3 region has the DNA TGTGCCAGTAGCGTTCAGGGTCATGATGGCTACACCTTC. Protein product: CASSVQGHDGYTF.

The rearrangement links TRBV19 to TRBJ1-1; D gene unclear. The length of the CDR3 is 15 residues. Trimming shortened V by 4 bases and J by 2 bases, and 14 bases separated the two germline ends. Germline V CDR1 and CDR2: LNHDA, SQIVND (reference sequence). The CDR3 DNA reads as TGTGCCAGTAGTACCCGGTTTGCGGGAAACACTGAAGCTTTCTTT. It encodes CASSTRFAGNTEAFF.

The genes are TRBV7-6 and TRBJ1-5; weak D call: TRBD1 (5 bases). Deletions cut 2 bases from V and 0 bases from J, with 8 bases between. The germline V gene has CDR1 SGHVS and CDR2 FNYEAQ. This CDR3 comprises 15 residues. The CDR3 loop reads CASSLIDSSNQPQHF. Written as DNA, the CDR3 is TGTGCCAGCAGCTTAATCGACAGTAGCAATCAGCCCCAGCATTTT.

This clone was picked up a small number of times. CDR3 bases: TGTGCCAGCAGCCAAGACTCCTGGAAAGACAGGGACCTATTGAACACTGAAGCTTTCTTT. Translated: CASSQDSWKDRDLLNTEAFF. This rearrangement joins TRBV4-2 to TRBJ1-1; 7 bases are a match to TRBD1. The CDR3 covers 20 residues. Germline V gene data show CDR1 as LGHNA and CDR2 as YNFKEQ. Unmatched junction bases numbered 16, after V lost 0 bases and J lost 0 bases.

This chain uses TRBV7-2 with TRBJ2-1, with TRBD2 identical over 9 bases. CDR1 is SGHTA and CDR2 is FQGNSA in the germline V gene. The CDR3 is 16 residues long. The ends lost 2 bases at V and 7 bases at J; junction bases unmatched: 9. This CDR3 reads CASSLRRGGLRNEQFF. Here the CDR3 DNA reads TGTGCCAGCAGCTTAAGGCGGGGGGGCTTGCGAAATGAGCAGTTCTTC.

The chain recombines TRBV27 with TRBJ1-5; tentatively, D is TRBD1 (5 bases). Between the trimmed V and J ends, which lost 3 bases and 1 base, there was a span of 10 bases. CDR1 and CDR2 (germline): MNHEY, SMNVEV (reference sequence). This CDR3 is 15 amino acids long. CDR3 in amino acids: CASSFRRDSNQPQHF. CDR3 DNA sequence: TGTGCCAGCAGTTTCCGGCGGGACAGCAATCAGCCCCAGCATTTT.

The rearrangement uses TRBV7-2 and TRBJ1-3; 7 bases are shared with TRBD1. The V gene's germline CDR1 is SGHTA and CDR2 FQGNSA. V lost 4 bases, J lost 3 bases, and 6 bases stayed unmatched. The CDR3 runs 15 residues. The CDR3 loop is CASSSTGAGGNTIYF. The DNA for the CDR3 is TGTGCCAGCAGCTCTACAGGGGCCGGTGGAAACACCATATATTTT.

Written as DNA, the CDR3 is TGTGCCAGCAGTTACCGGGACAGGACCTACGAGCAGTACTTC. It encodes CASSYRDRTYEQYF. The chain recombines TRBV6-5 with TRBJ2-7; 8 bases map to TRBD1. There are 14 residues in the CDR3. V was pared by 2 bases and J by 2 bases, with 2 bases of the junction left unmatched. Per germline, CDR1 MNHEY and CDR2 SVGAGI.

The rearrangement joins TRBV18 to TRBJ2-1; 7 nucleotides agree with TRBD1. J gave up 3 bases and V 3 bases, and 5 bases lay outside the gene matches. This CDR3 region has 15 residues. Germline CDR1 is KGHSH and CDR2 is LQKENI. The CDR3 nucleotides are TGTGCCAGCTCACCTCCGGGACAGCACTACAATGAGCAGTTCTTC. Translation: CASSPPGQHYNEQFF. The complete variable domain, with remaining parts taken from reference TRBV18 and TRBJ2-1, reads NAGVMQNPRHLVRRRGQEARLRCSPMKGHSHVYWYRQLPEEGLKFMVYLQKENIIDESGMPKERFSAEFPKEGPSILRIQQVVRGDSAAYFCASSPPGQHYNEQFFGPGTRLTVL.

The V and J genes are TRBV21-1 and TRBJ1-1. TRBV21-1 is designated a pseudogene. This CDR3 has 16 amino acids. The CDR3 spells CASSKSVEGMNTEAFF. The CDR3 nucleotides are TGTGCCAGCAGCAAATCTGTGGAGGGGATGAACACTGAAGCTTTCTTT.

The chain employs TRBV10-3 and TRBJ2-7; 8 bases fit TRBD2. Unmatched junction bases numbered 10, after V lost 3 bases and J lost 0 bases. There are 17 residues in the CDR3. Germline assignment: CDR1 ENHRY and CDR2 SYGVKD. This chain's CDR3 is CAISEVFAGGTSYEQYF. In DNA form, the CDR3 reads TGTGCCATCAGTGAAGTCTTTGCGGGGGGTACCTCCTACGAGCAGTACTTC.

The genes are TRBV29-1 and TRBJ1-5, with D hard to call. CDR3 length: 13 residues. Germline V gives CDR1 SQVTM, CDR2 ANQGSEA. The CDR3 here is CSASGSINQPQHF. Here the CDR3 DNA reads TGCAGTGCGTCGGGGTCAATCAATCAGCCCCAGCATTTT.

The chain employs TRBV27 and TRBJ1-6; a weak D match, TRBD1 (5 bases). Trimming took 2 bases from V and 7 from J, leaving 6 bases between them. The V gene's germline CDR1 is MNHEY and CDR2 SMNVEV (reference sequence). The CDR3 extends over 13 amino acids. For the CDR3, the DNA is TGTGCCAGCAGTTTAAAGGGGAATTCACCCCTCCACTTT. This sequence encodes CASSLKGNSPLHF.

This chain uses TRBV6-2 or TRBV6-3 with TRBJ1-6, with D possibly TRBD1 on 5 matching bases. The CDR3 has 16 amino acids. The germline V gene has CDR1 MNHEY and CDR2 SVGEGT. Trimming shortened V by 6 bases and J by 7 bases, and 19 bases separated the two germline ends. CDR3 nucleotide sequence: TGTGCCAGCAGCCAACGGCGGCAGGGAAGAAATTCACCCCTCCACTTT. Translated, it gives CASSQRRQGRNSPLHF.

This chain uses TRBV9 with TRBJ1-1; TRBD1 matches 8 bases. The CDR3 loop spans 15 amino acids. The ends lost 0 bases at V and 7 bases at J; junction bases unmatched: 8. Germline V gene data show CDR1 as SGDLS and CDR2 as YYNGEE. CDR3 amino acids: CASSVATTGGGEAFF. The CDR3 bases are TGTGCCAGCAGCGTAGCGACTACAGGGGGAGGTGAAGCTTTCTTT.

The chain employs TRBV30 and TRBJ2-5; D not resolved. Trimming took off 3 bases at V and 5 bases at J, with 10 bases between the two ends. This CDR3 comprises 12 residues. The germline V gene has CDR1 GTSNPN and CDR2 SVGIG (reference sequence). CDR3: CAWRRFGETQYF. CDR3 bases: TGTGCCTGGAGAAGATTCGGGGAGACCCAGTACTTC.

The rearrangement links TRBV5-1 to TRBJ1-1, with 10 bases fitting TRBD1. In germline, CDR1 is SGHRS, CDR2 YFSETQ. With 0 bases clipped from V and 5 bases from J, the junction kept 10 bases outside the gene matches. The CDR3 is made up of 17 amino acids. The CDR3 spells CASSLGHFGTGVTEAFF. In nucleotides, the CDR3 is TGCGCCAGCAGCTTGGGCCACTTCGGGACAGGGGTTACTGAAGCTTTCTTT.

The chain's CDR3 is CASSLDPAGGDNEQFF. CDR3 bases: TGTGCCAGCAGCTTAGATCCAGCGGGGGGTGACAATGAGCAGTTCTTC. The chain recombines TRBV7-6 with TRBJ2-1, with 9 bases that match TRBD2. The CDR3 is 16 amino acids. V shed 1 base and J 5 bases; nucleotides not matched to a gene: 6. Per germline, CDR1 SGHVS and CDR2 FNYEAQ. Together with reference TRBV7-6 and TRBJ2-1, the CDR3 gives the full variable domain: GAGVSQSPRYKVTKRGQDVALRCDPISGHVSLYWYRQALGQGPEFLTYFNYEAQQDKSGLPNDRFSAERPEGSISTLTIQRTEQRDSAMYRCASSLDPAGGDNEQFFGPGTRLTVL.

The rearrangement joins TRBV7-9 to TRBJ1-1; D possibly corresponds to TRBD1 (5 bases). The CDR3 contains 15 residues. Germline CDR1 reads SEHNR; CDR2 reads FQNEAQ (reference sequence). V was clipped by 4 bases and J by 5 bases, with 17 bases between them. The CDR3 nucleotides read TGTGCCAGCAGCTCCGAGGACACGGCAGGGACTGAAGCTTTCTTT. Translating it yields CASSSEDTAGTEAFF.

The chain carries TRBV2 and TRBJ1-2; a possible D gene is TRBD1 (6 bases). CDR1 and CDR2 from the germline V gene are SNHLY and FYNNEI. This CDR3 has 16 amino acids. Trimming left V 7 bases short and J 6 bases short, with 24 bases between. CDR3 protein: CASTSGLGARRNGYTF. CDR3 nucleotides: TGTGCCAGCACCTCCGGACTGGGGGCACGTAGGAATGGCTACACCTTC.